Listed below are T cell receptor beta chains from one sample, sequenced in a study of T cells in Graves' hyperthyroidism and ophthalmopathy. One entry per CDR3 protein, called by TCRdb with MiXCR from the multiplex PCR reads. The sample yields roughly 840,000 distinct CDR3 sequences, around 39% seen once. Input material: blood. The receptors shown here come from a man younger than 30 with Graves' hyperthyroidism. Each CDR3 is given with its conserved first and last residue. Each record gives: J gene, D gene, clone size, V gene, CDR3 protein, CDR3 DNA. D genes are given only for firm matches. For some rows the clone size is stated as once, few or many, or as a class when expanded; others skip it.

J: TRBJ2-6
D: TRBD2
size: few
V: TRBV7-3
CDR3: CASSRILAGSSGANVLTF
DNA: TGTGCCAGCAGCCGTATACTAGCGGGATCTTCTGGGGCCAACGTCCTGACTTTC

J: TRBJ1-1
D: -
size: -
V: TRBV7-9
CDR3: CASSQDATPDTEAFF
DNA: TGCGCCAGCAGCCAAGATGCCACCCCGGACACTGAAGCTTTCTTT

J: TRBJ1-2
D: -
size: -
V: TRBV20-1
CDR3: CSARQAVADYGYTF
DNA: TGCAGTGCTAGACAAGCTGTAGCGGACTATGGCTACACCTTC

J: TRBJ2-6
D: -
size: -
V: TRBV10-3
CDR3: CAISAGGANVLTF
DNA: TGTGCCATCAGTGCCGGGGGGGCCAACGTCCTGACTTTC

J: TRBJ2-7
D: -
size: few
V: TRBV12-3/TRBV12-4
CDR3: CASSSNNYEQYF
DNA: TGTGCCAGCAGTTCAAACAACTACGAGCAGTACTTC

J: TRBJ2-7
D: -
size: many
V: TRBV15
CDR3: CATSRDPQATEQYF
DNA: TGTGCCACCAGCAGAGATCCCCAGGCTACCGAGCAGTACTTC

J: TRBJ2-7
D: -
size: -
V: TRBV7-2
CDR3: CASFRGYEQYF
DNA: TGTGCCAGCTTCAGGGGCTACGAGCAGTACTTC

J: TRBJ1-5
D: TRBD1
size: many
V: TRBV7-9
CDR3: CASSPTGGNQPQHF
DNA: TGTGCCAGTAGCCCGACAGGGGGCAATCAGCCCCAGCATTTT

J: TRBJ2-6
D: TRBD2
size: many
V: TRBV6-4
CDR3: CASSRLAGGSGANVLTF
DNA: TGTGCCAGCAGTCGACTAGCGGGGGGCTCTGGGGCCAACGTCCTGACTTTC

J: TRBJ1-6
D: -
size: -
V: TRBV7-9
CDR3: CASSLGRTGGPPLHF
DNA: TGTGCCAGCAGCTTAGGTAGGACTGGGGGGCCACCCCTCCACTTT

J: TRBJ1-6
D: -
size: -
V: TRBV20-1
CDR3: CSARVPQISYNSPLHF
DNA: TGCAGTGCTAGAGTACCCCAGATTTCCTATAATTCACCCCTCCACTTT

J: TRBJ1-5
D: -
size: -
V: TRBV2
CDR3: CASSYSIGQGLGASNQPQHF
DNA: TGTGCCAGCAGTTACTCGATTGGTCAGGGCTTGGGAGCTAGCAATCAGCCCCAGCATTTT

J: TRBJ1-5
D: -
size: many
V: TRBV5-6
CDR3: CASSFYNQPQHF
DNA: TGTGCCAGCAGCTTTTACAATCAGCCCCAGCATTTT

J: TRBJ1-1
D: -
size: many
V: TRBV7-9
CDR3: CASSLAVQDEAFF
DNA: TGTGCCAGCAGCTTAGCGGTACAGGATGAAGCTTTCTTT

J: TRBJ1-2
D: -
size: -
V: TRBV13
CDR3: CASSSSDGANYGYTF
DNA: TGTGCCAGCAGCTCCTCCGACGGGGCTAACTATGGCTACACCTTC

J: TRBJ2-6
D: -
size: few
V: TRBV5-1
CDR3: CASSLVTGSGANVLTF
DNA: TGCGCCAGCAGCTTGGTTACAGGATCTGGGGCCAACGTCCTGACTTTC